Listed here is a single TCR beta chain. Mismatch with germline at one junction end may stem from a read error. CDR3 size: 18 residues. The germline CDR1 and CDR2 sequences are SGHAT and FQDESV (reference sequence). This entry is derived from a study of tumor and adjacent non-tumor tissue in lung cancer. A modified ARM-PCR protocol with three rounds of nested PCR amplified TCRbeta. TCRdb reprocessed the multiplex PCR reads with MiXCR, giving one entry per CDR3 protein. The sample holds tens of thousands of distinct CDR3 sequences; around 61% are singletons and the top ten take roughly 35%. No cell sorting was done before RNA was extracted from the tissue. More than 3 cm separated this lung sample from the edge of the tumor.

V gene TRBV11-1 combines with J gene TRBJ2-5, with 12 nucleotides matching TRBD2. Specimen: distant non-tumor lung tissue. The receptor was derived from a man aged 70-80 years with non-small cell lung cancer. This chain's CDR3 is CASSQIIGLAGTLEPQYF. The CDR3 region has the DNA TGTGCCAGCAGCCAGATTATCGGACTAGCGGGGACCTTAGAGCCCCAGTACTTC.